This TCR beta chain came from a study of vaccination and CD4 T cells after COVID-19. This CDR3 region has 11 residues. CDR1 and CDR2 from the germline V gene are DFQATT and SNEGSKA (reference sequence). V was pared by 5 bases and J by 8 bases, with 12 bases between. This clonotype is medium-sized within its sample. Its matching antigen is unknown. Scientists ran DNA taken from cultured CD4+ T cells through the Oncomine TCR Beta short-read assay for sequencing. TCRdb reanalysed the PCR reads using MiXCR and keeps one entry per CDR3 protein. The sample lists 7,500 to 9,000 distinct CDR3 sequences, 20% to 25% occurring once. Treatment denoted: approximately 11-day PBMC culture with coronavirus spike peptide pools or control peptides (ViraFEST assay).

The sequencing here drew on CD4+ T cells from blood, cultured in vitro, taken after SARS-CoV-2 vaccination. The J gene is TRBJ1-2, the V gene TRBV20-1, with TRBD1 as a possible D gene (5 bases). The receptor was isolated from a human donor who had recovered from COVID-19. In DNA form, the CDR3 reads TGCAGTGCTCGGTGGGGGAGAGGCTACACCTTC. Protein sequence: CSARWGRGYTF.